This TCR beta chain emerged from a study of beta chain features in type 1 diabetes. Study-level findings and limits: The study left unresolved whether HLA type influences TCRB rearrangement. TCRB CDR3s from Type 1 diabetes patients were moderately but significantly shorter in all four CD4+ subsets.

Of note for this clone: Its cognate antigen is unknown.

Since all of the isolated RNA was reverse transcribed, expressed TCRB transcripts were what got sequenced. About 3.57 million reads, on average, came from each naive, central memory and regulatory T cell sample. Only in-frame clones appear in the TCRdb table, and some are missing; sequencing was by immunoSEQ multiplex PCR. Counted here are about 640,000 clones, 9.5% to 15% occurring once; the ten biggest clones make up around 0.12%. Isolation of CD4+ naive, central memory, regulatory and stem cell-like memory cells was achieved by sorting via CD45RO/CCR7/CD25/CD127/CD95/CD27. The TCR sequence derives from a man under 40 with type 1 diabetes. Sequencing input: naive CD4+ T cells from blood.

The CDR3 spells CASSLTGGTGELFF. CDR3 nucleotides: TGTGCCAGCAGCCTGACAGGGGGCACCGGGGAGCTGTTTTTT. The chain joins TRBV7-9 to TRBJ2-2; TRBD1 matches 9 bases. The V gene end was trimmed by 5 bases and the J gene end by 4 bases; junction bases not matched to a gene: 2. The CDR3 length is 14 residues. Germline CDR1 and CDR2: SEHNR and FQNEAQ (reference sequence).